The 15 T cell receptor beta chains listed next were all sequenced from one sample in a study of vaccination effects on CD4 cells after COVID-19. Antigen-specific CD4+ T cells were expanded (with viral peptide pools) by the ViraFEST assay ahead of sequencing. Isolating CD4+ T cells followed approximately ten days of culture. Sequencing used immunoSEQ multiplex PCR; TCRdb keeps in-frame clones, though not all of them. In the table there are tens of thousands of clones, roughly 73% of which are singletons. These receptors lack a known antigen. Here the sequenced sample was CD4+ T cells from PBMCs cultured with HCoV-229E spike peptides, taken before COVID-19 vaccination. The receptors shown here come from a human donor who received a COVID-19 vaccine.

This clone appeared a few times. The chain employs TRBV30 and TRBJ1-1, with TRBD1 as a possible D gene (6 bases). Germline CDR1 GTSNPN, CDR2 SVGIG (reference sequence). CDR3 length equals 13 residues. Trimming removed 5 bases at V and 11 bases at J, with 21 bases between. CDR3 in DNA: TGTGCCTGGGGGGGACAAGGGAGTTCGGTTGCTTTCTTT. Translating it yields CAWGGQGSSVAFF.

This clone was counted once. The chain links TRBV3-1 (or the pseudogene TRBV3-2) to TRBJ1-1, with D possibly matching TRBD1 (5 bases). This CDR3 comprises 15 residues. Trimming left V 3 bases short and J 6 bases short, with 17 bases between. The germline gives CDR1 LGHDT, CDR2 YNNKEL (reference sequence). For the CDR3, the DNA is TGTGCCAGCAGCCATACAGGACAAGGGCTTTCTGAAGCTTTCTTT. Protein product: CASSHTGQGLSEAFF.

The V and J genes are TRBV6-5 and TRBJ2-1, with 11 bases fitting TRBD2. With 6 bases clipped from V and 7 bases from J, the junction kept 5 bases outside the gene matches. This CDR3 has 14 residues. CDR1 and CDR2 from the germline V gene are MNHEY and SVGAGI. CDR3: CASRTSGGSNEQFF. The CDR3 nucleotides read TGTGCCAGCAGAACTAGCGGGGGTAGTAATGAGCAGTTCTTC.

The chain recombines TRBV18 with TRBJ2-7; D is possibly TRBD2 (6 bases). The CDR3 is 14 residues long. Germline values: CDR1 KGHSH, CDR2 LQKENI. Trimming removed 3 bases from V and 3 bases from J, with 12 bases in between. CDR3 sequence (DNA): TGTGCCAGCTCACCCCAGGGACTGAACTACGAGCAGTACTTC. It codes for CASSPQGLNYEQYF.

The chain uses TRBV10-3 and TRBJ2-7, with 7 bases aligning to TRBD1. Germline values: CDR1 ENHRY, CDR2 SYGVKD. The CDR3 consists of 12 residues. V dropped 10 bases and J dropped 4; count of bases not matched to a gene: 7. CDR3 amino acids: CATRTGDYEQYF. CDR3 in DNA: TGTGCCACCCGGACAGGAGATTACGAGCAGTACTTC.

The rearrangement uses TRBV5-1 and TRBJ2-3; 9 bases are shared with TRBD2. The CDR3 runs 12 residues. J gave up 15 bases and V 0 bases, and 5 bases lay outside the gene matches. Germline lookup yields CDR1 SGHRS and CDR2 YFSETQ. The CDR3 is CASSLEGTSIYF. In DNA form, the CDR3 reads TGCGCCAGCAGCTTGGAAGGGACTAGCATTTATTTT.

The V gene is TRBV10-2, the J gene TRBJ2-2; 12 bases match TRBD2. Germline V lookup: CDR1 WSHSY, CDR2 SAAADI. The CDR3 consists of 17 residues. The V segment lost 7 bases and the J segment 7 bases; nucleotides outside the gene matches: 13. CDR3 in DNA: TGCGCCAGCACCGGGCGACTAGCGGGAGTGGTAGACGGGGAGCTGTTTTTT. Translated, it gives CASTGRLAGVVDGELFF.

The rearrangement links TRBV5-3 to TRBJ1-5; the D is unclear. TRBV5-3 is an ORF, with its function uncertain. V lost 9 bases to trimming and J lost 1 base, with 8 bases between them. CDR3 length: 12 residues. The DNA for the CDR3 is TGTGCCATCACAGACAGCAATCAGCCCCAGCATTTT. Its protein is CAITDSNQPQHF.

This clone was counted a few times. The genes are TRBV7-9 and TRBJ1-1; a possible D gene is TRBD1 (6 bases). The CDR3 has 16 amino acids. The germline V and J ends were trimmed by 3 bases and 0 bases, with 14 bases remaining between them. Germline V gene data show CDR1 as SEHNR and CDR2 as FQNEAQ (reference sequence). CDR3 amino acids: CASSFPAGTLNTEAFF. The CDR3 DNA is TGTGCCAGCAGCTTCCCAGCCGGGACATTGAACACTGAAGCTTTCTTT.

This CDR3 is CASSQLDRPGYGYTF. CDR3 bases: TGTGCCAGCAGCCAACTCGACAGGCCGGGCTATGGCTACACCTTC. The chain employs TRBV3-1 (or the pseudogene TRBV3-2) and TRBJ1-2; perhaps TRBD1 as D (6 bases). CDR3 size: 15 residues. V was clipped by 2 bases and J by 4 bases, with 14 bases between them. The germline CDR1 and CDR2 sequences are LGHDT and YNNKEL (reference sequence).

This chain links TRBV6-5 with TRBJ1-1, with 10 positions matching TRBD1. This CDR3 spans 14 amino acids. CDR1 MNHEY and CDR2 SVGAGI come from the germline V gene. After removal of 6 bases from V and 5 bases from J, the junction contained 6 bases not matched to a gene. The CDR3: CASSRGQGETEAFF. CDR3 sequence (DNA): TGTGCCAGCAGCCGTGGACAGGGGGAGACTGAAGCTTTCTTT.

This clone appeared a few times. The chain is built from TRBV2 and TRBJ1-1, with 7 bases identical to TRBD1. V lost 10 bases, J lost 6 bases, and 11 bases stayed unmatched. The CDR3 covers 13 residues. The germline CDR1 and CDR2 sequences are SNHLY and FYNNEI. Here the CDR3 reads CATGTVGGPEAFF. DNA of the CDR3: TGTGCCACCGGGACAGTGGGTGGCCCTGAAGCTTTCTTT. The whole variable domain, remainder taken from reference TRBV2 and TRBJ1-1, is EPEVTQTPSHQVTQMGQEVILRCVPISNHLYFYWYRQILGQKVEFLVSFYNNEISEKSEIFDDQFSVERPDGSNFTLKIRSTKLEDSAMYFCATGTVGGPEAFFGQGTRLTVV.

The genes are TRBV18 and TRBJ2-4; possible D gene TRBD2, 6 bases. V shed 2 bases and J shed 5 bases, with 10 bases lying between them. The CDR3 contains 14 residues. CDR1 is KGHSH, CDR2 LQKENI, per germline. As DNA, the CDR3 is TGTGCCAGCTCACCAGGGCGGGACCAAAACATTCAGTACTTC. Translated: CASSPGRDQNIQYF.

In this sample, this clone turned up a few times. The CDR3 sequence: CASSFRDGSSYTF. CDR3 DNA: TGTGCCAGCAGTTTTAGGGACGGAAGTAGTTACACCTTC. V is TRBV12-3 or TRBV12-4 and J is TRBJ1-2, with D perhaps TRBD1 (5 bases). V dropped 3 bases and J dropped 11 bases, with 16 bases sitting between them. This CDR3 region has 13 residues.

The count of this clone is one. The V and J genes are TRBV29-1 and TRBJ2-3, with 9 bases lining up with TRBD2. The CDR3 loop spans 14 amino acids. The germline V gene has CDR1 SQVTM and CDR2 ANQGSEA. V lost 3 bases, J lost 6 bases, and 7 bases stayed unmatched. CDR3 sequence (DNA): TGCAGCGTTGAGGGCCTAGCGGGGTTGGATACGCAGTATTTT. As protein: CSVEGLAGLDTQYF.